This T cell receptor (beta chain) derives from a study of T cell responses to AZD1222 COVID-19 vaccine. The study, taken as a whole, reports: Donors, mostly white British, included more females; clonal diversity was possibly underestimated. Among spike-specific TCRs, nearly half reportedly target unmutated variant regions.

This table comes from immunoSEQ multiplex PCR, and its TCRdb copy is limited to in-frame clones, with some not included. Of roughly 140,000 clones detected, around 88% appear once; the ten largest clones hold about 3%. CDR1 is MNHEY and CDR2 is SVGAGI in the germline V gene. CDR3 length: 14 residues. Trimming took off 7 bases at V and 4 bases at J, with 16 bases between the two ends. Points on this clone: Antigen specificity is unknown.

This TCR was sampled from an adult in good health. The input for sequencing was peripheral blood, taken on day 0 of AZD1222 vaccination. The chain links TRBV6-5 to TRBJ1-2; D might be TRBD1 (5 bases). CDR3 nucleotide sequence: TGTGCCAGCACCCCAACGCCGGGGGTCTATGGCTACACCTTC. Protein product: CASTPTPGVYGYTF.